The source of this TCR beta chain is a study of T-cell memory formation after mild COVID-19. Study overall: Clusters of TCRs were largely donor specific. Study-wide findings and caveats: The finding that pre-infection memory included some responding clones suggested that cross-reactive memory joined.

V dropped 3 bases and J dropped 0 bases, with 6 bases sitting between them. The CDR3 contains 14 residues. There are a few counts of this clonotype. Antigen: not known. TCR alpha and TCR beta cDNA libraries with sample barcodes and UMIs came from 5'RACE using constant-segment primers. A single record per CDR3 protein comes from TCRdb applying MiXCR to the 5' RACE reads. The sample lists 430,000 or so distinct CDR3 sequences, around a quarter seen once, with approximately 12% in the top ten. The clonotype comes from an adult woman who had mild COVID-19 (a few samples of this study predate the infection). Cell type and time point are not known. The J gene is TRBJ1-5, the V gene TRBV12-3 or TRBV12-4; D gene unclear. The sample comprised PBMCs or a T cell subset sorted from them (not recorded which). CDR3 DNA: TGTGCCAGCAGTTTTGACAATAGCAATCAGCCCCAGCATTTT. Translating gives CASSFDNSNQPQHF.